The rows below give T cell receptor beta chains drawn from one sample of a study of blood T cell repertoires in COVID-19. Clones were sequenced by immunoSEQ multiplex PCR, and TCRdb holds only the in-frame ones, with some missing. Of about 400,000 clones detected, over 85% appear once; the ten largest clones hold about 1.8%. The sample was PBMCs or T cells enriched from blood (not recorded which). The source of these receptors is a woman aged 25-40 years who had recovered from COVID-19. Each CDR3 is given with its conserved first and last residue. A D gene is named only where the DNA matches it firmly. The size entry is marked missing in some rows and otherwise reads once, few, many or a size class.

j_gene | len | abundance | d_gene | v_gene | CDR3aa | CDR3nt
TRBJ2-7 | 15 | . | TRBD1 | TRBV28 | CASSSPGQPTYEQYF | TGTGCCAGCAGTTCACCGGGACAGCCTACCTACGAGCAGTACTTC
TRBJ1-2 | 14 | . | . | TRBV7-9 | CASSLAMSPGGYTF | TGTGCCAGCAGCTTAGCGATGAGCCCGGGGGGCTACACCTTC
TRBJ1-5 | 16 | . | TRBD1 | TRBV6-5 | CASSYPGQGSNQPQHF | TGTGCCAGCAGTTACCCGGGACAGGGTAGCAATCAGCCCCAGCATTTT
TRBJ2-5 | 19 | . | TRBD1 | TRBV10-3 | CAISESGHRDRGPYVTQYF | TGTGCCATCAGTGAGTCAGGTCACCGGGACAGGGGCCCGTACGTAACCCAGTACTTC
TRBJ2-1 | 17 | . | . | TRBV4-1 | CASSQDTRDPTYNEQFF | TGCGCCAGCAGCCAAGATACTAGAGACCCTACCTACAATGAGCAGTTCTTC
TRBJ2-2 | 15 | few | . | TRBV7-9 | CASSSTRQSTGELFF | TGTGCCAGCAGCTCTACGAGACAGAGCACCGGGGAGCTGTTTTTT
TRBJ1-3 | 14 | . | . | TRBV6-5 | CASSLSGFGNTIYF | TGTGCCAGCAGTCTCTCGGGATTCGGAAACACCATATATTTT
TRBJ2-2 | 15 | . | . | TRBV4-2 | CASSQESSNTGELFF | TGTGCCAGCAGCCAAGAGTCGAGCAACACCGGGGAGCTGTTTTTT
TRBJ2-1 | 16 | . | TRBD2 | TRBV4-2 | CASSQILAGGHNEQFF | TGTGCCAGCAGCCAAATCCTAGCGGGAGGGCACAATGAGCAGTTCTTC
TRBJ2-3 | 13 | . | . | TRBV19 | CASRLGGTDTQYF | TGTGCCAGTAGGCTAGGGGGCACAGATACGCAGTATTTT
TRBJ1-5 | 13 | once | . | TRBV6-5 | CASSYTSNQPQHF | TGTGCCAGCAGTTACACAAGCAATCAGCCCCAGCATTTT
TRBJ1-2 | 13 | few | TRBD1 | TRBV18 | CASSPSGQFGYTF | TGTGCCAGCTCACCCTCGGGACAGTTTGGCTACACCTTC
TRBJ2-3 | 15 | . | . | TRBV7-3 | CASSEQGTSTDTQYF | TGTGCCAGCAGCGAACAGGGGACTAGCACAGATACGCAGTATTTT
TRBJ2-7 | 13 | . | . | TRBV10-3 | CAISDGGSYEQYF | TGTGCCATCAGTGATGGAGGTTCCTACGAGCAGTACTTC
TRBJ1-2 | 14 | . | . | TRBV24-1 | CATSGRDNNYGYTF | TGTGCCACCAGTGGCCGGGACAATAACTATGGCTACACCTTC
TRBJ2-3 | 15 | . | TRBD1 | TRBV4-1 | CASSLRTGGTDTQYF | TGCGCCAGCAGCCTTCGGACAGGGGGCACAGATACGCAGTATTTT
TRBJ2-5 | 16 | . | TRBD1 | TRBV19 | CASSNPDRGRSETQYF | TGTGCCAGTAGTAACCCGGACAGGGGGCGATCGGAGACCCAGTACTTC
TRBJ1-5 | 14 | once | . | TRBV5-1 | CASSLTGLNQPQHF | TGCGCCAGCAGCTTGACAGGCCTCAATCAGCCCCAGCATTTT
TRBJ1-1 | 13 | . | TRBD1 | TRBV7-9 | CASSLGQRTEAFF | TGTGCCAGCAGCTTGGGACAGAGGACTGAAGCTTTCTTT
TRBJ1-1 | 17 | . | . | TRBV19 | CASSILGLGGENTEAFF | TGTGCCAGTAGTATTTTAGGGTTGGGGGGAGAGAACACTGAAGCTTTCTTT
TRBJ1-5 | 14 | . | . | TRBV30 | CAWSRDISNQPQHF | TGTGCCTGGAGTCGGGACATTAGCAATCAGCCCCAGCATTTT
TRBJ2-5 | 13 | . | . | TRBV5-1 | CASSSGSQETQYF | TGCGCCAGCAGCTCCGGGAGTCAAGAGACCCAGTACTTC
TRBJ1-6 | 15 | . | . | TRBV7-9 | CASSLEDISISPLHF | TGTGCCAGCAGCTTAGAGGACATCTCTATCTCACCCCTCCACTTT
TRBJ2-5 | 17 | once | . | TRBV9 | CASSAISPHSGQETQYF | TGTGCCAGCAGCGCAATTTCGCCCCACAGCGGACAAGAGACCCAGTACTTC
TRBJ2-1 | 19 | . | TRBD2 | TRBV4-1 | CASSQGNGGGGRRYNEQFF | TGCGCCAGCAGCCAGGGGAACGGCGGGGGGGGGCGAAGGTACAATGAGCAGTTCTTC
TRBJ2-7 | 14 | . | . | TRBV28 | CASSFSGGAYEQYF | TGTGCCAGCAGTTTCTCGGGGGGCGCCTACGAGCAGTACTTC
TRBJ1-4 | 15 | . | TRBD1 | TRBV25-1 | CASSGAGGSLEKLFF | TGTGCCAGCAGTGGAGCAGGGGGAAGCCTGGAGAAACTGTTTTTT
TRBJ2-7 | 12 | . | . | TRBV24-1 | CATSDSGSEQYF | TGTGCCACCAGTGATTCGGGATCCGAGCAGTACTTC
TRBJ2-5 | 15 | . | TRBD1 | TRBV5-1 | CASSLDRARSGTQYF | TGCGCCAGCAGCCTCGACAGGGCGAGAAGCGGGACCCAGTACTTC
TRBJ1-5 | 13 | . | TRBD1 | TRBV12-3/TRBV12-4 | CASRGQSNQPQHF | TGTGCCAGCAGGGGACAGAGCAATCAGCCCCAGCATTTT
TRBJ1-3 | 16 | . | . | TRBV28 | CASSLWSPRAGNTIYF | TGTGCCAGCAGCCTCTGGTCGCCCAGGGCTGGAAACACCATATATTTT
TRBJ1-3 | 17 | once | . | TRBV3-1/TRBV3-2 | CASSQGRGGGSGNTIYF | TGTGCCAGCAGCCAAGGCCGGGGAGGGGGCTCTGGAAACACCATATATTTT
TRBJ2-1 | 18 | . | TRBD2 | TRBV5-1 | CASSLGVTSGRGDNEQFF | TGCGCCAGCAGCTTGGGGGTGACTAGCGGGAGGGGAGACAATGAGCAGTTCTTC
TRBJ2-7 | 13 | . | TRBD2 | TRBV29-1 | CSISGKSSYEQYF | TGCAGCATTAGCGGGAAAAGCTCCTACGAGCAGTACTTC
TRBJ2-3 | 16 | . | TRBD1 | TRBV11-1 | CASSSRYRDSFGTQYF | TGTGCCAGCAGCTCAAGATACCGGGACAGTTTTGGTACGCAGTATTTT
TRBJ1-2 | 14 | . | . | TRBV27 | CASSLLAGPYGYTF | TGTGCCAGCAGTTTATTGGCAGGCCCCTATGGCTACACCTTC
TRBJ2-1 | 15 | . | TRBD2 | TRBV11-1 | CASSLAGGSNNEQFF | TGTGCCAGCAGCTTAGCGGGGGGGAGCAACAATGAGCAGTTCTTC
TRBJ1-2 | 14 | . | TRBD1 | TRBV5-1 | CASSRYDRADGYTF | TGCGCCAGCAGCCGATATGACAGGGCCGATGGCTACACCTTC
TRBJ2-1 | 15 | . | TRBD2 | TRBV7-9 | CASSLAVREESEQFF | TGTGCCAGCAGCTTAGCAGTGCGGGAGGAATCTGAGCAGTTCTTC
TRBJ2-1 | 19 | . | TRBD2 | TRBV4-2 | CASSQEVGSGRHPLSEQFF | TGTGCCAGCAGCCAAGAGGTAGGTAGCGGGAGACATCCGCTCAGTGAGCAGTTCTTC
TRBJ2-7 | 13 | . | . | TRBV19 | CASRKGGLYEQYF | TGTGCCAGTAGGAAGGGAGGCCTCTACGAGCAGTACTTC
TRBJ1-3 | 14 | . | . | TRBV5-4 | CASSYRGSGNTIYF | TGTGCCAGCAGCTATAGGGGTTCTGGAAACACCATATATTTT
TRBJ2-7 | 16 | . | TRBD2 | TRBV27 | CASSLRGLAGAYEQYF | TGTGCCAGCAGTTTGAGGGGACTAGCGGGGGCCTACGAGCAGTACTTC
TRBJ1-5 | 13 | . | . | TRBV6-5 | CASSYSPLQPQHF | TGTGCCAGCAGTTATTCCCCACTCCAACCCCAGCATTTT
TRBJ1-2 | 12 | . | . | TRBV29-1 | CSVQKGVYGYTF | TGCAGCGTGCAAAAAGGGGTGTATGGCTACACCTTC
TRBJ2-7 | 11 | . | . | TRBV15 | CATSQDYEQYF | TGTGCCACCAGCCAGGACTACGAGCAGTACTTC
TRBJ2-3 | 14 | . | . | TRBV6-2/TRBV6-3 | CASSKTGLRDTQYF | TGTGCCAGCAGTAAAACAGGGTTGAGGGATACGCAGTATTTT
TRBJ1-5 | 16 | . | TRBD1 | TRBV6-6 | CASSYDRGHSNQPQHF | TGTGCCAGCAGTTATGACAGGGGGCATAGCAATCAGCCCCAGCATTTT
TRBJ1-6 | 14 | . | . | TRBV4-3 | CASSQSGRNSPLHF | TGCGCCAGCAGCCAAAGTGGCAGGAATTCACCCCTCCACTTT